This T cell receptor beta chain comes out of a study of human T cells and chemical hapten exposure. Study observations and caveats: Unchanged with DPC sensitization were TCRs above 1 in 1000 frequency.

TCRdb re-analysed the RACE reads in MiXCR, keeping a single row per CDR3 protein. The table records 35,000 to 50,000 distinct CDR3 sequences, about 10% of them present only once. Time point in this sample: pre-sensitization, week 0. The treatment: therapeutic diphenylcyclopropenone sensitization with weekly scalp DPC. Worth noting for this clonotype: Its antigen is undetermined.

CDR1 is MDHEN, CDR2 SYDVKM, per germline. The CDR3 is 14 residues long. V was pared by 3 bases and J by 8 bases, with 13 bases between. The sequences come from whole blood, collected in connection with sensitization to the hapten diphenylcyclopropenone (DPC). V is TRBV28 and J is TRBJ2-2, with D unresolved. The receptor comes from a man aged 30 to 45 with alopecia areata. Some clones in this sample may be carry-over from other donors' samples. CDR3 loop: CASSLRLLLGELFF. The CDR3 bases are TGTGCCAGCAGTTTGAGGCTGCTGCTGGGGGAGCTGTTTTTT.